This T cell receptor beta chain was profiled in a study of OX40 agonist ivuxolimab in advanced cancers. CDR3 size: 16 residues. Germline trimming cut 2 bases from V and 2 bases from J; bases unmatched to any gene: 5. CDR1 and CDR2 (germline): SEHNR, FQNEAQ (reference sequence). This clone was detected once. Assay used: immunoSEQ multiplex PCR; TCRdb lists only in-frame clones, some missing. The table has under 70,000 clones, approximately 90% seen once. This TCR was recovered from an adult with an advanced solid tumor such as melanoma, head and neck, liver or kidney cancer. This specimen was CD4+ or CD8+ T cells sorted from blood, taken in a trial of the OX40 agonist ivuxolimab. This chain joins TRBV7-9 and TRBJ2-2, with TRBD1 identical over 7 bases. The CDR3 protein is CASSLRGTDNTGELFF. CDR3 nucleotide sequence: TGTGCCAGCAGCTTAAGAGGGACAGATAACACCGGGGAGCTGTTTTTT.